This is a list of T cell receptor beta chains from one sample in a study of monozygotic twins with inflammatory bowel disease. Following a re-call of the 5' RACE reads, TCRdb has one entry per CDR3 protein and lacks DNA. The listing contains around 230,000 distinct CDR3 sequences. Input material: blood. These receptors all come from a human donor with ulcerative colitis or Crohn's disease, or a healthy co-twin of an affected twin (not recorded which). Each CDR3 is given with its conserved first and last residue. Fields, in order: CDR3 length, clone size, V gene, J gene, CDR3 protein. Clone size is shown for a subset of rows, as once, few, many or a class of expanded clone.

13	.	TRBV3-1	TRBJ2-3	CASSQFGGDTQYF
16	.	TRBV6-5	TRBJ1-3	CASSYGAGASGNTIYF
16	.	TRBV7-8	TRBJ2-1	CASSRRLPGSYNEQFF
18	.	TRBV6-1	TRBJ2-1	CASSDTGLAGYLYNEQFF
15	.	TRBV5-1	TRBJ2-2	CASSFRHGNTGELFF
15	.	TRBV6-5	TRBJ1-1	CASSYSGWVNTEAFF
17	.	TRBV5-1	TRBJ1-1	CASSLMRGVGKNTEAFF
16	medium-sized	TRBV7-9	TRBJ2-5	CASSLTSGRFQETQYF
16	.	TRBV6-1	TRBJ1-1	CASSVQGQGRATEAFF
17	.	TRBV7-9	TRBJ2-2	CASSSWLGRGWTGELFF
18	.	TRBV21-1	TRBJ1-3	CASSKNLIRQGGPGTIYF
13	.	TRBV7-3	TRBJ2-1	CASSLWRAGEQFF
16	.	TRBV11-2	TRBJ2-1	CASSYGTSGGKGEQFF
15	.	TRBV4-2	TRBJ2-1	CASSQRTGAYNEQFF
15	.	TRBV21-1	TRBJ1-2	CASSKEGSEIYGYTF
13	.	TRBV20-1	TRBJ2-3	CSASRDYLDTQYF
15	.	TRBV20-1	TRBJ1-1	CSAYPINRKNTEAFF
14	.	TRBV11-2	TRBJ2-1	CASSLGRSVNEQFF
15	.	TRBV6-5	TRBJ2-7	CASSYSVQGAYEQYF
15	.	TRBV7-8	TRBJ1-2	CASSLAAGSTARDTF
16	.	TRBV5-1	TRBJ1-1	CASSLEGPMQGTEAFF
11	.	TRBV20-1	TRBJ2-5	CSARDQETQYF
16	.	TRBV7-2	TRBJ2-5	CASSLRLAGGQETQYF
15	.	TRBV6-1	TRBJ1-3	CASSDGRSSGNTIYF
14	.	TRBV29-1	TRBJ2-1	CSVRLAGGPNEQFF
16	.	TRBV10-3	TRBJ1-6	CAISYSTGGNNSPLHF
15	.	TRBV5-1	TRBJ2-1	CASSLELAGYNEQFF
13	.	TRBV20-1	TRBJ1-3	CSASGSYRNTIYF
14	.	TRBV6-1	TRBJ1-4	CASRRTVLYEKLFF
12	.	TRBV20-1	TRBJ1-3	CSALPPGNTIYF
14	.	TRBV7-2	TRBJ1-1	CASSPSQGYTEAFF
13	.	TRBV20-1	TRBJ2-7	CSATEPLLGEQYF
17	.	TRBV20-1	TRBJ2-5	CSAATYSSGGRWETQYF
14	.	TRBV5-6	TRBJ2-3	CASSSTGSTDTQYF
17	.	TRBV12-3/TRBV12-4	TRBJ2-1	CASSLAPLDRGHNEQFF
14	.	TRBV2	TRBJ2-1	CASSELSPMDEQFF
14	.	TRBV5-1	TRBJ1-5	CASSPGGFNQPQHF
15	.	TRBV20-1	TRBJ1-4	CSASGTLPTNEKLFF
13	.	TRBV20-1	TRBJ2-7	CSARVMGAGEQYF
17	.	TRBV12-3/TRBV12-4	TRBJ1-1	CASSPPGRGVLGTEAFF
14	.	TRBV20-1	TRBJ2-3	CSANPVSSTDTQYF